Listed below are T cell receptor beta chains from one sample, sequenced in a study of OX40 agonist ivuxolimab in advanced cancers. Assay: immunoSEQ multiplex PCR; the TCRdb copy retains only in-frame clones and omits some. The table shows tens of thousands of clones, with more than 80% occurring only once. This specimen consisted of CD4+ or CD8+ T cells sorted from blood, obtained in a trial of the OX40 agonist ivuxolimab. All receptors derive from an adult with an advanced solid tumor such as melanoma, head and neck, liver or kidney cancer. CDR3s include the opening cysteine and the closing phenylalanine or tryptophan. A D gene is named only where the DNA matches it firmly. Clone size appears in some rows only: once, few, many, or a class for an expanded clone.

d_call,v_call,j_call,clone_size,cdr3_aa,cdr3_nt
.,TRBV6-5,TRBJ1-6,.,CASSYLRGPPLHF,TGTGCCAGCAGTTACCTCAGGGGCCCACCCCTCCACTTT
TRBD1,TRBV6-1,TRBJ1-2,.,CASSDGQGALKGYTF,TGTGCCAGCAGTGATGGACAGGGGGCACTGAAAGGCTACACCTTC
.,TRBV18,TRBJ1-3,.,CASSPTGGWTGNTIYF,TGTGCCAGCTCACCAACTGGGGGCTGGACTGGAAACACCATATATTTT
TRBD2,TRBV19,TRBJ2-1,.,CASSMTSGGAYEQFF,TGTGCCAGTAGTATGACTAGCGGGGGGGCGTATGAGCAGTTCTTC
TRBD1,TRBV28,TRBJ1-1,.,CASSSPQGRTEAFF,TGTGCCAGCAGTTCGCCACAGGGGAGGACTGAAGCTTTCTTT
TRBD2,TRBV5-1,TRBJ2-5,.,CASSSSGLAGGRETQYF,TGCGCCAGCAGCTCATCAGGACTAGCGGGGGGGAGAGAGACCCAGTACTTC
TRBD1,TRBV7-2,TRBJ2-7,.,CASSGRTGGEQYF,TGTGCCAGCAGCGGAAGGACAGGGGGCGAGCAGTACTTC
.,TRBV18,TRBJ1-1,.,CASSLTGIEETEAFF,TGTGCCAGCTCATTGACTGGGATCGAGGAAACTGAAGCTTTCTTT
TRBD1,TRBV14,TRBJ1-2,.,CASSIGTGRLGYGYTF,TGTGCCAGCAGCATCGGGACAGGTCGGCTAGGCTATGGCTACACCTTC
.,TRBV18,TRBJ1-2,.,CASSPTGEGNYGYTF,TGTGCCAGCTCACCAACCGGGGAGGGTAACTATGGCTACACCTTC
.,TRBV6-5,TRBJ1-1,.,CASTRGGAEAFF,TGTGCCAGCACCCGAGGAGGCGCTGAAGCTTTCTTT
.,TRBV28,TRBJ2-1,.,CASSLVQNNEQFF,TGTGCCAGCAGTTTAGTCCAAAACAATGAGCAGTTCTTC
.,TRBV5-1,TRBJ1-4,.,CASRVTGGEKLFF,TGCGCCAGCAGGGTGACTGGGGGTGAAAAACTGTTTTTT
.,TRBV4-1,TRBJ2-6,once,CASSQGGSGANVLTF,TGCGCCAGCAGCCAAGGAGGGTCTGGGGCCAACGTCCTGACTTTC
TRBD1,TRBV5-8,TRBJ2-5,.,CASSQGTGGRSETQYF,TGTGCCAGCAGCCAGGGGACAGGGGGCAGGTCGGAGACCCAGTACTTC
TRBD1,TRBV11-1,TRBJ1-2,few,CASSDRGYYGYTF,TGTGCCAGCAGCGACAGGGGTTACTATGGCTACACCTTC
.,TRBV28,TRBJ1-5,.,CASRWTVGSNQPQHF,TGTGCCAGCAGATGGACCGTAGGTAGCAATCAGCCCCAGCATTTT
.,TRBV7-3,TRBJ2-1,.,CASSLFRSSYNEQFF,TGTGCCAGCAGCTTATTTCGCAGCTCCTACAATGAGCAGTTCTTC
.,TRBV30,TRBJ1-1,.,CAFTKGKTNTEAFF,TGTGCCTTTACCAAGGGAAAAACGAACACTGAAGCTTTCTTT
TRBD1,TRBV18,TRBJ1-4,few,CASSPGTGGIWLFF,TGTGCCAGCTCACCAGGGACAGGGGGAATTTGGCTGTTTTTT